This T cell receptor beta chain was identified during a study of blood T cell repertoires in COVID-19. Study information: Samples of COVID-19 (acute and convalescent) were obtained from the United States, Italy and Spain. Sample material is recorded as cDNA or gDNA derived from T cells, B-cell-depleted T cells, or PBMCs.

Source study methods: How many nucleated cells were present was estimated from reference gene primer amplification. The data were produced by immunoSEQ multiplex PCR, yet TCRdb's version contains in-frame clones alone and is incomplete. For V, J and clone size, that table is used; D and trimming come from the DNA. The sample carries 40,000 to 50,000 clones, about 88% recorded once. The CDR3 is 12 amino acids. Germline V CDR1 and CDR2: SGDLS, YYNGEE. Trimming pared 3 bases from V and 4 bases from J, leaving 7 bases between. This chain uses TRBV9 with TRBJ1-2; a weak D match, TRBD1 (5 bases). The sequenced material came from peripheral blood. This clonotype was obtained from a human donor in a cohort sampled during active COVID-19. Here the CDR3 DNA reads TGTGCCAGCAGCGAGGGGTCCTATGGCTACACCTTC. Its protein is CASSEGSYGYTF.